This T cell receptor beta chain emerged from a study of CD8 T cells in ankylosing spondylitis. Regarding the study as a whole: Existing reports had already noted some motif variants in reactive arthritis synovial fluid and blood. Within matched ankylosing spondylitis synovial fluid, disease-linked clones were reportedly significantly enriched. Those disease-linked clones were CD8+; they were also relatively rare in peripheral blood. A TCR beta motif of several highly homologous variants appeared characteristic of ankylosing spondylitis blood.

TCRdb fed the 5' RACE reads into MiXCR, producing one record per CDR3 protein. Altogether about 130,000 distinct CDR3 sequences are present, 7% to 10% being singletons, with the ten largest covering about 3.3%. This clonotype was counted many times. Its antigen is still unknown. Trimming removed 8 bases from V and 2 bases from J, with 13 bases in between. This CDR3 has 13 amino acids. CDR1 and CDR2 (germline): MNHEY, SMNVEV (reference sequence). The origin of this receptor is a male donor with ankylosing spondylitis or in good health (not recorded which). The gene calls are TRBV27 and TRBJ2-7; tentatively, D is TRBD2 (6 bases). The sample taken for sequencing was blood, either unsorted or a sorted T cell fraction (not recorded which). CDR3 nucleotide sequence: TGTGCCAGCCGGGGAGGCGGAGCCTACGAGCAGTACTTC. As protein: CASRGGGAYEQYF.